This T cell receptor (beta chain) was profiled in a study of regulatory T cells in long-lasting Graves disease. Regarding the study as a whole: Persistent Graves' patients possessed reduced TCR diversity relative to recently diagnosed ones.

The time point denotes: newly diagnosed GD, antithyroid drugs for less than 3 months. RNA isolated from PBMCs was used to make the TCR library. This clonotype was recorded at least ten times. Its antigen remains unknown. For TCR beta, libraries came from iRepertoire HTBI primers and Arm-PCR of CDR3 regions. TCRdb used MiXCR to reprocess the multiplex PCR reads, holding one entry per CDR3 protein. The sample includes about 470,000 distinct CDR3 sequences, 15% of them seen just once. This sample also appeared in a second study, on T cells in Graves' hyperthyroidism and ophthalmopathy. According to that study: Hyperthyroidism in the patients, aged 18 to 65, was newly diagnosed and under 2 months in duration. Primed by the HTBI set, a first-round RT-PCR was run on the TCR CDR3.

The sequences come from peripheral blood mononuclear cells (PBMCs), collected at new diagnosis, from a patient treated with antithyroid drugs. The receptor comes from a woman in her thirties with Graves disease.

The CDR3: CASSDPGGEQYF. The CDR3 DNA is TGTGCCAGCAGTGACCCAGGGGGCGAGCAGTACTTC. The gene calls are TRBV2 and TRBJ2-7; 7 bases map to TRBD1. Germline trimming cut 3 bases from V and 6 bases from J; bases unmatched to any gene: 2. Looked up from germline, CDR1 is SNHLY and CDR2 is FYNNEI. This CDR3 has 12 amino acids.